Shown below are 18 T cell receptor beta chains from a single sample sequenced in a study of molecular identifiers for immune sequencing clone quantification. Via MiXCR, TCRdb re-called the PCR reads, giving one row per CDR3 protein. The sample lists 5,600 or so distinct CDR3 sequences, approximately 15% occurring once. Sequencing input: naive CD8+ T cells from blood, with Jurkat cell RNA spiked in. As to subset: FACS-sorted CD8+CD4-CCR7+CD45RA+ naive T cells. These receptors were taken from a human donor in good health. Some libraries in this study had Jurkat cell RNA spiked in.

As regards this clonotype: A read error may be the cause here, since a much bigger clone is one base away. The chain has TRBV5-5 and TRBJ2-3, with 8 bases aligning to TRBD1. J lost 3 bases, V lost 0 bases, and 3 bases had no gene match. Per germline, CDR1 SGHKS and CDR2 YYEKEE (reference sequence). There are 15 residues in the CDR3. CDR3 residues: CASSLAGGLTDTQYF. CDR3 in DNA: TGTGCCAGCAGCTTGGCAGGGGGCTTGACAGATACGCAGTATTTT.

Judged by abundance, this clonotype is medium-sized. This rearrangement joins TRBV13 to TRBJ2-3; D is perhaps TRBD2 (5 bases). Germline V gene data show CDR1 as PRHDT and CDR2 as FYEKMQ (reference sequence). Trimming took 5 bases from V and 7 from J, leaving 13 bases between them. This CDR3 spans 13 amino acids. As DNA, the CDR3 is TGTGCCAGCAGCCCAAATACTAGTTATACGCAGTATTTT. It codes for CASSPNTSYTQYF.

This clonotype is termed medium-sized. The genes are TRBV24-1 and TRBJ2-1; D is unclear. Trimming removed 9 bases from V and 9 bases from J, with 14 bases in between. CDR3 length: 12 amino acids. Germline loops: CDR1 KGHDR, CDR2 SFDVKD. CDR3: CATADLPSEQFF. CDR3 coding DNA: TGTGCCACCGCCGATCTTCCTAGTGAGCAGTTCTTC.

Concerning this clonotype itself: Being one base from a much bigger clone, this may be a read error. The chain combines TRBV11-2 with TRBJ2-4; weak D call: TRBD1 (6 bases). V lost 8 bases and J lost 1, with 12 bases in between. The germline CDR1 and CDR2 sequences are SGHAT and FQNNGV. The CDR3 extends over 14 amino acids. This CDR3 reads CASGSQGAKNIQYF. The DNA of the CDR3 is TGTGCCAGCGGCTCCCAGGGGGCCAAAAACATTCAGTACTTC.

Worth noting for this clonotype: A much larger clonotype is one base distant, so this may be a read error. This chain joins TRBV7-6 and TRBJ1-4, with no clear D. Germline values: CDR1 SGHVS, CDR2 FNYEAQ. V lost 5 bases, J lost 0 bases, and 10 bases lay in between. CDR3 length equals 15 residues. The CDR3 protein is CASSQDVSTNEKLFF. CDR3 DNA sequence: TGTGCCAGCAGCCAGGACGTTTCAACTAATGAAAAACTGTTTTTT.

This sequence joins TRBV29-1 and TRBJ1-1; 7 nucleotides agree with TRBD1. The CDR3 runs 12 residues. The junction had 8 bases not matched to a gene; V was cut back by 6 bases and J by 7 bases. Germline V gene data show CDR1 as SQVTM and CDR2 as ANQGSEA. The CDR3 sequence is CSVTGTAIEAFF. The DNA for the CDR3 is TGCAGCGTGACAGGGACGGCGATTGAAGCTTTCTTT.

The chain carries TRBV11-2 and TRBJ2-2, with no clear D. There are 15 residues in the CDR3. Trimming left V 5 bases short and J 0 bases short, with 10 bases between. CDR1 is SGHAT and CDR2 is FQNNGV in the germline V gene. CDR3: CASSPHSANTGELFF. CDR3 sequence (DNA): TGTGCCAGCAGCCCCCACAGTGCGAACACCGGGGAGCTGTTTTTT.

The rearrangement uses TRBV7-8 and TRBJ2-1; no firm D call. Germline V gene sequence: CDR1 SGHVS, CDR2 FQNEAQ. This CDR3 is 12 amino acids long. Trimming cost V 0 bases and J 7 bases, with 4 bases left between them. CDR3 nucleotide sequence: TGTGCCAGCAGCTTAGCGTGGAATGAGCAGTTCTTC. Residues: CASSLAWNEQFF.

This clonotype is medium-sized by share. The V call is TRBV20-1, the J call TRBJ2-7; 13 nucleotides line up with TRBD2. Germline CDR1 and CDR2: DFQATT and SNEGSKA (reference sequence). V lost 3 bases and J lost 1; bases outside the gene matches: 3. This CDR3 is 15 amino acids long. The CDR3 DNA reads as TGCAGTGCTAGGGGGACTAGCGGGGCTTCCTACGAGCAGTACTTC. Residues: CSARGTSGASYEQYF.

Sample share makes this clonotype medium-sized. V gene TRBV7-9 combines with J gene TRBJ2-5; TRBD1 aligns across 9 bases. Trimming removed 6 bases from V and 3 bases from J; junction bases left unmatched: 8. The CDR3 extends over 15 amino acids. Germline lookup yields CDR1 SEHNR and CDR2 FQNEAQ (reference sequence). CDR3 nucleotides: TGTGCCAGCAGTTTGACAGGGGGGCTCAAAGAGACCCAGTACTTC. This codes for CASSLTGGLKETQYF.

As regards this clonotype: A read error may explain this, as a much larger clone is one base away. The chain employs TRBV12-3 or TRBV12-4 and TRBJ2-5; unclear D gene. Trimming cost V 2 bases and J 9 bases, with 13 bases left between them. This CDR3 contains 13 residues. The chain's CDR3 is CASSLYGYEAQYF. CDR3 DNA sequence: TGTGCCAGCAGTTTATATGGGTACGAGGCCCAGTACTTC.

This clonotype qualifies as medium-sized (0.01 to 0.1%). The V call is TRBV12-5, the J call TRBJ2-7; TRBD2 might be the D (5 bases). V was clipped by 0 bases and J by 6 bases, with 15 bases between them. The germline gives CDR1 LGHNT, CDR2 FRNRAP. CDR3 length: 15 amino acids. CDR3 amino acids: CASGLVVKEVSEQYF. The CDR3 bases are TGTGCTAGTGGTTTGGTAGTGAAGGAGGTAAGCGAGCAGTACTTC.

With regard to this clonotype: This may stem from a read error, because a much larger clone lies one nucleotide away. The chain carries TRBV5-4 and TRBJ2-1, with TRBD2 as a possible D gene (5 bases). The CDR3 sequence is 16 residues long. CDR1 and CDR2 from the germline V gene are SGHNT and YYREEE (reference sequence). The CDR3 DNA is TGTGCCAGCAGCCCGTCCGAGGGCACACTCTACAATGAGCAGCTCTTC. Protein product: CASSPSEGTLYNEQLF. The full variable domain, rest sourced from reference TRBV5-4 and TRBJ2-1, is ETGVTQSPTHLIKTRGQQVTLRCSSQSGHNTVSWYQQALGQGPQFIFQYYREEENGRGNFPPRFSGLQFPNYSSELNVNALELDDSALYLCASSPSEGTLYNEQLFGPGTRLTVL.

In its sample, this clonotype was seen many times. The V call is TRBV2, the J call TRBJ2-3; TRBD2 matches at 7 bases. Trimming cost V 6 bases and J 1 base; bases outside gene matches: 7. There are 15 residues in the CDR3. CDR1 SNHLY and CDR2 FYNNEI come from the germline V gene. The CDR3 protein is CASRGTTTRTDTQYF. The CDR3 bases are TGTGCCAGCAGGGGGACTACCACTCGCACAGATACGCAGTATTTT.

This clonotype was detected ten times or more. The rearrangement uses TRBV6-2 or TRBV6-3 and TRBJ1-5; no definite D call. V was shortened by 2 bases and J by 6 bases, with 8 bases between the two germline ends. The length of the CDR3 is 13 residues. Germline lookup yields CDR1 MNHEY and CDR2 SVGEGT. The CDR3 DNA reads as TGTGCCAGCAGTTACCCAGGTGGTCAGCCCCAGCATTTT. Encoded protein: CASSYPGGQPQHF.

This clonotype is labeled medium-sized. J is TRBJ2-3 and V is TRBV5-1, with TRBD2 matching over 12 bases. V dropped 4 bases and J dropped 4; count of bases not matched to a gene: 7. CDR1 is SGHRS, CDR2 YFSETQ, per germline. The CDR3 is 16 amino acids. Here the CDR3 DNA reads TGCGCCAGCAGCCCCCGGGCTAGCGGGGGGGCAGATACGCAGTATTTT. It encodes CASSPRASGGADTQYF.

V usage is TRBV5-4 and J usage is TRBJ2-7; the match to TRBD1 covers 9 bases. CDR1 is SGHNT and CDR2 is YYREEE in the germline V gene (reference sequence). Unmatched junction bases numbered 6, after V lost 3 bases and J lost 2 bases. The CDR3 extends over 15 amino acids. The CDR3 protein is CASSSMGQGTYEQYF. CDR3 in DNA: TGTGCCAGCAGCTCGATGGGACAGGGTACCTACGAGCAGTACTTC.

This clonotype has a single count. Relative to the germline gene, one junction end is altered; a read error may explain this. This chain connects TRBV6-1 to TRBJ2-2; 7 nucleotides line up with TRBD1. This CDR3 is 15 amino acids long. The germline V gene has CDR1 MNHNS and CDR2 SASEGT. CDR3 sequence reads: CAGTPTGSNTGEPFF. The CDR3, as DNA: TGTGCCGGCACCCCGACAGGGTCGAACACCGGGGAGCCGTTTTTT.